This paragraph covers one TCR beta chain sequence. Positively selected for CCR7, the CD45RO-negative cells used as naive CD8 cells excluded terminally differentiated effector memory CD45RA+ cells. Only in-frame clones appear in the TCRdb table, and some are missing; sequencing was by immunoSEQ multiplex PCR. The data show over 750,000 clones, around 96% seen once. Per germline, CDR1 MNHEY and CDR2 SMNVEV (reference sequence). The trim removed 6 bases at V and 2 bases at J, leaving 7 bases unmatched. The CDR3 loop spans 14 amino acids. The entry originates in a study of shared clonotypes between healthy human individuals.

The rearrangement joins TRBV27 to TRBJ2-7; 7 bases fit TRBD1. The sequenced sample consisted of naive CD8+ T cells sorted from blood. The source is a man aged 25 to 40 in good health. The CDR3, as DNA: TGTGCCAGCAGGAAGGGGGCAGTCGCCTACGAGCAGTACTTC. Its protein product is CASRKGAVAYEQYF.